The source of this T cell receptor beta chain is a study of blood T cell repertoires in COVID-19. On the study more broadly: The United States, Italy and Spain provided the acute and convalescent COVID-19 samples. Sources were T cells, B-cell-depleted T cells, or PBMCs; the material itself was cDNA or gDNA.

The V end lost 3 bases, the J end lost 0 bases, and 12 bases lay between the germline ends. CDR1 is MGHRA and CDR2 is YSYEKL in the germline V gene. The CDR3 totals 17 residues. As handled by the study authors: Reference gene primer amplification yielded estimated nucleated cell counts. The assay was immunoSEQ multiplex PCR, and TCRdb's table has in-frame clones only and misses some. V, J and clone size are those of that table, while D and trimming were read from the DNA. This table has approximately 300,000 clones, around 90% appearing once. Seattle's enrolled individuals joined amid active infection and were then monitored longitudinally.

Source material: peripheral blood. J is TRBJ2-6 and V is TRBV4-1; D might be TRBD1 (6 bases). This TCR was recovered from a woman between 50 and 59 years old with COVID-19, enrolled during active disease. The CDR3 here is CASSQSTGSSGANVLTF. The CDR3 DNA sequence: TGCGCCAGCAGCCAGTCGACAGGTTCCTCTGGGGCCAACGTCCTGACTTTC.